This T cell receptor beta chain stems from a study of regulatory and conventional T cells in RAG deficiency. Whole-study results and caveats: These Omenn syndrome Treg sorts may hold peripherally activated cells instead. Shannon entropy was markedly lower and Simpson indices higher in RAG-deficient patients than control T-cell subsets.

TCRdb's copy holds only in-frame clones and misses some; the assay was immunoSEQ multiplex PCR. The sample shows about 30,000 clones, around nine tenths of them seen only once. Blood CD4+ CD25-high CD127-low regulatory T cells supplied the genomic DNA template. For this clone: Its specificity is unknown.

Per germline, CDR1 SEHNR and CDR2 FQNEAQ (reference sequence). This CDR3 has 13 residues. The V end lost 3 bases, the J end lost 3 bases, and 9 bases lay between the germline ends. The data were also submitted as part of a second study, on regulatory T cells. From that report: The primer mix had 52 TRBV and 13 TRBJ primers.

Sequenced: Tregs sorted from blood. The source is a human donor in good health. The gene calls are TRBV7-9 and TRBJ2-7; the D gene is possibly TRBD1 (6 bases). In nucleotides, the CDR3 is TGTGCCAGCAGCTTCGAGGGACACTACGAGCAGTACTTC. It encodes CASSFEGHYEQYF.